Listed below are T cell receptor beta chains from one sample, sequenced in a study of STAT5B mutations in CD4+ large granular lymphocyte leukemia. The protocol was immunoSEQ multiplex PCR, while the TCRdb copy is restricted to in-frame clones and leaves out a portion. Found here are some 41,000 clones, around 84% of them singletons; the top ten hold 0.3% to 0.45%. Source material: CD4+ T cells from blood buffy coats. The receptors were gathered from a human donor in good health. Each CDR3 is given with its conserved first and last residue. Fields, in order: J gene, V gene, clone size, D gene, CDR3 DNA, CDR3 protein. The D gene is left open where the match is weak. Some rows have no size entry. The others give once, few or many, or a class for an expanded clone.

TRBJ1-5 TRBV4-1 NA NA TGCGCCAGCAGCCAAGATGCGACCTCGGCCCAGCATTTT CASSQDATSAQHF
TRBJ1-5 TRBV2 NA TRBD1 TGTGCCAGCAGTTTGACAGGGGGGGACAATCAGCCCCAGCATTTT CASSLTGGDNQPQHF
TRBJ1-1 TRBV29-1 NA NA TGCAGCGTTGCTCTGTACATGAACACTGAAGCTTTCTTT CSVALYMNTEAFF
TRBJ2-3 TRBV9 NA TRBD1 TGTGCCAGCAGCGTAGAAGGACAGGGGCACACAGATACGCAGTATTTT CASSVEGQGHTDTQYF
TRBJ2-1 TRBV2 NA TRBD2 TGTGCCAGCAGTGGGTCCGGGACTAGCGGGGCAGAGTGGGGGTACAATGAGCAGTTCTTC CASSGSGTSGAEWGYNEQFF
TRBJ2-1 TRBV28 NA TRBD2 TGTGCCAGCATCCCGACTAGCGGGGGGTACAATGAGCAGTTCTTC CASIPTSGGYNEQFF
TRBJ2-1 TRBV19 NA NA TGTGCCAGTAATGAGGGCTCCTACAATGAGCAGTTCTTC CASNEGSYNEQFF
TRBJ1-4 TRBV16 NA NA TGTGCCAGCAGCCAAGATGTTTGGGAAAAACTGTTTTTT CASSQDVWEKLFF
TRBJ1-1 TRBV7-8 NA TRBD1 TGTGCCAGCAGCCTACAGGGGGCCATGAACACTGAAGCTTTCTTT CASSLQGAMNTEAFF
TRBJ2-1 TRBV15 once TRBD1 TGTGCCACCAGCAGTCCCTATGGACAGGGGGTAGGTAGTGAGCAGTTCTTC CATSSPYGQGVGSEQFF
TRBJ1-1 TRBV9 few TRBD1 TGTGCCAGCAGCCTTGGGGTGGGACAGGCCCCCGCTGAAGCTTTCTTT CASSLGVGQAPAEAFF
TRBJ2-1 TRBV11-2 once NA TGTGCCAGCAGCTTAGATATGGGGCTAGAGGCCAATGAGCAGTTCTTC CASSLDMGLEANEQFF
TRBJ1-4 TRBV9 NA TRBD1 TGTGCCAGCAGCCCCACTGGGACAGCTAATGAAAAACTGTTTTTT CASSPTGTANEKLFF
TRBJ1-3 TRBV6-5 few NA TGTGCCAGCAGTTACTCGGTCGGGGAATCTGGAAACACCATATATTTT CASSYSVGESGNTIYF
TRBJ2-2 TRBV19 NA NA TGTGCCAGTAGTAGAGGAATAGCCCAGCTGTTTTTT CASSRGIAQLFF
TRBJ1-1 TRBV18 NA NA TGTGCCAGCTCACCCTGGACGAACACTGAAGCTTTCTTT CASSPWTNTEAFF
TRBJ1-2 TRBV28 NA NA TGTGCCAGCAGTTTATTTACGGGGGGGGGCTATGGCTACACCTTC CASSLFTGGGYGYTF
TRBJ1-1 TRBV6-6 NA NA TGTGCCAGCAGTTACTTTGGAGCTAACACTGAAGCTTTCTTT CASSYFGANTEAFF
TRBJ2-3 TRBV5-1 once TRBD1 TGCGCCAGCAGCTTGGCGGGACAGGGGAAACCAGATACGCAGTATTTT CASSLAGQGKPDTQYF
TRBJ2-2 TRBV10-1 once NA TGCGCCAGCACCTCCCGAGGCGACGGGGAGCTGTTTTTT CASTSRGDGELFF
TRBJ2-7 TRBV27 NA TRBD1 TGTGCCAGCAGTTTTGGCTACTCCAGGGGGTCTTTGATGTACGAGCAGTACTTC CASSFGYSRGSLMYEQYF
TRBJ1-2 TRBV5-4 few NA TGTGCCAGCAGCTTGAGTGTCAAGGGCGGCTACACCTTC CASSLSVKGGYTF
TRBJ1-2 TRBV28 NA TRBD1 TGTGCCAGCAGTTCAGGACAGGGGATAGGGTATGGCTACACCTTC CASSSGQGIGYGYTF
TRBJ2-7 TRBV5-6 NA NA TGTGCCAGCAGCTTGGACGGTCTAGCCGCGCCTTCCGAGCAGTACTTC CASSLDGLAAPSEQYF
TRBJ2-1 TRBV6-6 few TRBD2 TGTGCCAGCAGCCGGGGGGGCAATGAGCAGTTCTTC CASSRGGNEQFF
TRBJ2-7 TRBV6-5 NA TRBD1 TGTGCCAGCAGTTCGGGACAGGATGGCGAGCAGTACTTC CASSSGQDGEQYF
TRBJ2-3 TRBV7-9 NA NA TGTGCCAGCAGCTTAGCGCTAGGGTATACGCAGTATTTT CASSLALGYTQYF
TRBJ2-3 TRBV5-1 NA TRBD2 TGCGCCAGCTCTAGCGGGGCCCGGGATACGCAGTATTTT CASSSGARDTQYF
TRBJ2-1 TRBV15 NA TRBD2 TGTGCCACCAGCAGTGTCGCTAGCGGGGGTTACAATGAGCAGTTCTTC CATSSVASGGYNEQFF
TRBJ2-3 TRBV14 NA TRBD2 TGTGCCAGCAGCCCAGGACTAGCGTGGGAAGGCACAGATACGCAGTATTTT CASSPGLAWEGTDTQYF
TRBJ2-7 TRBV10-3 NA NA TGTGCCATCAGTGAGTCACACGGATCCTACGAGCAGTACTTC CAISESHGSYEQYF
TRBJ2-3 TRBV10-3 once NA TGTGCCATCAGTGAGTCGAGGCAGTCTAATACAGATACGCAGTATTTT CAISESRQSNTDTQYF
TRBJ2-1 TRBV9 NA NA TGTGCCAGCAGCCCAGAGACCGGACGAAACAATGAGCAGTTCTTC CASSPETGRNNEQFF
TRBJ1-1 TRBV10-3 NA NA TGTGCCATCAGCACAGGCGGAGGGCGGACTGAAGCTTTCTTT CAISTGGGRTEAFF
TRBJ2-7 TRBV4-2 NA NA TGTGCCAGCAGCCAGCCGGGACTGGAAGCCTACGAGCAGTACTTC CASSQPGLEAYEQYF
TRBJ2-7 TRBV19 few TRBD1 TGTGCCAGTAGGACCGGACAGGGCTACGAGCAGTACTTC CASRTGQGYEQYF
TRBJ1-5 TRBV2 NA NA TGTGCCAGCAGTAGTCAAGGGGGGCGCAATCAGCCCCAGCATTTT CASSSQGGRNQPQHF